This T cell receptor beta chain was identified during a study of T cells in Graves' hyperthyroidism and ophthalmopathy. Looking at the study overall: Staff took peripheral blood when the initial diagnosis was made, before any treatment began.

TCR beta CDR3 sequences were amplified from RNA transcripts. The primer set for the first-round RT-PCR of the TCR CDR3 was HTBI. TCRdb re-analysed the multiplex PCR reads in MiXCR, keeping a single row per CDR3 protein. The sample lists under 800,000 distinct CDR3 sequences; around 15% were seen once. This clonotype has a handful of counts. Trimming removed 2 bases at V and 9 bases at J, with 5 bases between. The CDR3 has 11 amino acids. CDR1 SGHTA and CDR2 FQGNSA come from the germline V gene. This TCR was recovered from a young woman with Graves' hyperthyroidism. Specimen: blood. V and J are TRBV7-2 and TRBJ2-1; D is ambiguous. The CDR3 DNA sequence: TGTGCCAGCAGCTTACTCCGTGAGCAGTTCTTC. This translates into CASSLLREQFF.